A selection of T cell receptor beta chains follows, all from one sample in a study of blood T cells in healthy people across ages. Each CDR3 protein gets one entry after TCRdb re-called the 5' RACE reads with MiXCR. Among about 1.4 million distinct CDR3 sequences, 45% to 70% were seen once, and the ten largest hold 6.5% to 8.5%. The sequencing sample was made of blood. The receptors come from a man between 18 and 35 years old in good health. The CDR3 runs from the conserved cysteine through the conserved F or W. A D gene is named only where the DNA matches it firmly. Rows give clone size only sometimes, using once, few, many, or a class for an expanded clone.

abundance,j_gene,d_gene,v_gene,CDR3nt,CDR3aa
.,TRBJ2-2,.,TRBV21-1,TGTGCCAGTACCCATGGGGATCGACAGGACTTTACCGGGGAGCTGTTTTTT,CASTHGDRQDFTGELFF
once,TRBJ2-2,TRBD1,TRBV5-5,TGTGCCAGCAGGCGTGACTTACTGACCGGGACAGGGGGTGACACCGGGGAGCTGTTTTTT,CASRRDLLTGTGGDTGELFF
.,TRBJ2-3,.,TRBV4-3,TGCGCCAGCAGCCAAGATCACGTCCAGGGGAGTTATACGCAGTATTTT,CASSQDHVQGSYTQYF
.,TRBJ1-1,TRBD1,TRBV29-1,TGCATCGGTTGGGAGACAGGGGGATCTGAAGCTTTCTTT,CIGWETGGSEAFF
.,TRBJ2-1,.,TRBV27,TGTGCCAGCACCGGGGTCCCGTACAATGAGCAGTTCTTC,CASTGVPYNEQFF
.,TRBJ1-1,.,TRBV18,TGTGCCAGCTCACCTATGGAGTTTAAGAACACTGAAGCTTTCTTT,CASSPMEFKNTEAFF
few,TRBJ2-7,.,TRBV11-2,TGTGCCAGCAGCTTAGCGGGGCCGTCCCACGAGCAGTACTTC,CASSLAGPSHEQYF
once,TRBJ2-1,.,TRBV18,TGTGCCAGCGCGTCCGGGACCCCGGTACAGTTCTTC,CASASGTPVQFF
.,TRBJ2-1,TRBD2,TRBV29-1,TGCAGCGTCGCAGCGGGAGGGCAAGGCAATGAGCAGTTCTTC,CSVAAGGQGNEQFF
few,TRBJ2-7,.,TRBV6-2/TRBV6-3,TGTGCCAGCAGAGAACCGCGGGGCCTATTAGGGTACGAGCAGTACTTC,CASREPRGLLGYEQYF
.,TRBJ2-1,.,TRBV20-1,TGCAGTGCTCCGTGGGGGGGCCACGTCTTC,CSAPWGGHVF
few,TRBJ1-3,TRBD1,TRBV4-1,TGCGCCAGCAGCCAAGGGGACAGCTCTGGAAACACCATATATTTT,CASSQGDSSGNTIYF
.,TRBJ2-2,.,TRBV7-2,TGTGCCAGCAGCCCGCGGACCCGTGCCGGGGAGCTGTTTTTT,CASSPRTRAGELFF
.,TRBJ2-3,.,TRBV28,TGTGCCAGCAAGCCAGTCGCAGATACGCAGTATTTT,CASKPVADTQYF
.,TRBJ1-4,TRBD1,TRBV15,TGTGCCACCAGCACGAGAGACAGGGGTAATGAAAAACTGTTTTTT,CATSTRDRGNEKLFF
.,TRBJ2-6,.,TRBV5-1,TGCGCCAGCAGCTTGGAGGCTAGCGAAATCTCTGGGGCCAACGTCCTGACTTTC,CASSLEASEISGANVLTF
few,TRBJ1-2,TRBD1,TRBV2,TGTGCCAGCAGCCCCCAGGGGGACGGCTATGGCTACACCTTC,CASSPQGDGYGYTF